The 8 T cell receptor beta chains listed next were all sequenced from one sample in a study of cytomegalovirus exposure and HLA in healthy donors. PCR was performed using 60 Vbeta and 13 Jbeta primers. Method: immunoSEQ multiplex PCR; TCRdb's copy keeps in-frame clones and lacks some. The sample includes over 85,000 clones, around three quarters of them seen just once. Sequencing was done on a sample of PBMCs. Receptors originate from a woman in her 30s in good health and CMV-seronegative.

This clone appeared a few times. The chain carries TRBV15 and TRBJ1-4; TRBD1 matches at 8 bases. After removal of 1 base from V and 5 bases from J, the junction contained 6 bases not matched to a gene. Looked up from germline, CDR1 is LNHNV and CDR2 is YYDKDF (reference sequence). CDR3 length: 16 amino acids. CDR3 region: CATSRVDGQGNEKLFF. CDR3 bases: TGTGCCACCAGCAGAGTCGACGGACAGGGAAATGAAAAACTGTTTTTT.

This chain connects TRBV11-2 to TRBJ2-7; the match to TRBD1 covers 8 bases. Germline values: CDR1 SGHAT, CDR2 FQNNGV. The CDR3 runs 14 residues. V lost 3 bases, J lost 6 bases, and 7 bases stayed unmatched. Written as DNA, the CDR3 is TGTGCCAGCAGCTTCGGACAGGGTTACGGCGAGCAGTACTTC. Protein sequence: CASSFGQGYGEQYF.

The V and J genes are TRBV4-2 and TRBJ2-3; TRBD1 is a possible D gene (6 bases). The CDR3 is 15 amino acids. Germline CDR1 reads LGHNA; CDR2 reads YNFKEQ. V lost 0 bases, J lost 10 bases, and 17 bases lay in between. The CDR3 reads CASSQENRLAGAQYF. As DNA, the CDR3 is TGTGCCAGCAGCCAAGAAAACAGGCTGGCAGGGGCGCAGTATTTT.

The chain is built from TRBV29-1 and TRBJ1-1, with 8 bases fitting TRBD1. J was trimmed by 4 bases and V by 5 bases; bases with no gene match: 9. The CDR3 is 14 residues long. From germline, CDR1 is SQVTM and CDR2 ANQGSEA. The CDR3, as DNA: TGCAGCGTTCGGGACAGGTTCTTGGGCACTGAAGCTTTCTTT. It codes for CSVRDRFLGTEAFF.

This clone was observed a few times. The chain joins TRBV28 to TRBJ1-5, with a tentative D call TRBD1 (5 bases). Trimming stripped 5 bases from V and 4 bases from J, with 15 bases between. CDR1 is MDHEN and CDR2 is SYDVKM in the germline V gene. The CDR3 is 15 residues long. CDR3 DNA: TGTGCCAGCAGTAGCGGCGGGGGTCGAAATCAGCCCCAGCATTTT. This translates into CASSSGGGRNQPQHF.

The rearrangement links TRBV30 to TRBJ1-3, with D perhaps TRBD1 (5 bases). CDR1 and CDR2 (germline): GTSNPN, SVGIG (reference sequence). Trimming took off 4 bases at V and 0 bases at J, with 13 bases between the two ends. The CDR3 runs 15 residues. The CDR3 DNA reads TGTGCCTGGACCTACGGACATTTCTCTGGAAACACCATATATTTT. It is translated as CAWTYGHFSGNTIYF.

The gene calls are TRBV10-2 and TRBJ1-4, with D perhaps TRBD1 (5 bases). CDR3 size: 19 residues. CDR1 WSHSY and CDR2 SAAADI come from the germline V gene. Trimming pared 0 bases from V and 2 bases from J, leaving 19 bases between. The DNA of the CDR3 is TGCGCCAGCAGTGAGTCGCCGAGGTGGCAGGGTGCCACTAATGAAAAACTGTTTTTT. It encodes CASSESPRWQGATNEKLFF.

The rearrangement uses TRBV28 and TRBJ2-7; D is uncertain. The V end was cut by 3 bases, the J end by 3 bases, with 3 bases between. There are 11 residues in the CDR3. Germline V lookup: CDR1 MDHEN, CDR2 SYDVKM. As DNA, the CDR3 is TGTGCCAGCAGTTTCAACTACGAGCAGTACTTC. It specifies CASSFNYEQYF.